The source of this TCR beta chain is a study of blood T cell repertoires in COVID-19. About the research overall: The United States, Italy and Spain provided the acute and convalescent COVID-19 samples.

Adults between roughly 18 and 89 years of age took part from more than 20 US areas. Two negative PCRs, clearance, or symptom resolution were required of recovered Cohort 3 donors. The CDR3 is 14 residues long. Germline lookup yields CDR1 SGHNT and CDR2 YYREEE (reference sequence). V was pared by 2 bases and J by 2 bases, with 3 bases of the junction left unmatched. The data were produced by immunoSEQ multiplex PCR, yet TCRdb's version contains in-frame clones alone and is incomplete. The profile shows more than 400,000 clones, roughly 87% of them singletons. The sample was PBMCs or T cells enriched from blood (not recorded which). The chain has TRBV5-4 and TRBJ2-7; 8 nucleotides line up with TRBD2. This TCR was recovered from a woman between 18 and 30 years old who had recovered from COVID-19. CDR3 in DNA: TGTGCCAGCAGCTTCGGGGGGGCCCCCTACGAGCAGTACTTC. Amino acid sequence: CASSFGGAPYEQYF.